One sample yielded the 28 T cell receptor beta chains listed below, sequenced in a study of cytomegalovirus exposure and HLA in healthy donors. The repertoire was sequenced with immunoSEQ multiplex PCR; TCRdb's copy has only in-frame clones and lacks some. The table records around 300,000 clones, around 87% of them present only once. Sequencing input: PBMCs. The receptors shown here come from a woman under 40 in good health and CMV-seropositive.

The chain uses TRBV9 and TRBJ2-7, with 7 bases matching TRBD2. The CDR3 has 14 residues. Trimming cost V 10 bases and J 3 bases; bases outside gene matches: 13. The V gene's germline CDR1 is SGDLS and CDR2 YYNGEE. CDR3 bases: TGTGCCGGACATTCCGGGACTATCCTCTACGAGCAGTACTTC. This encodes CAGHSGTILYEQYF.

Concerning this clone itself: Relative to the germline gene, one junction end is altered; a read error may explain this. This chain uses TRBV2 with TRBJ2-5; 14 bases are a match to TRBD2. CDR3 length: 18 residues. The germline V gene has CDR1 SNHLY and CDR2 FYNNEI. As DNA, the CDR3 is TGTGCCAGCAGGGAAGGGACTAGCGGGGGCCGGACTTTAGAGACCCAGTACTTC. Its protein product is CASREGTSGGRTLETQYF.

This chain joins TRBV9 and TRBJ1-5, with D maybe TRBD1 (5 bases). Germline assignment: CDR1 SGDLS and CDR2 YYNGEE. The CDR3 is 14 residues long. Trimming removed 0 bases from V and 5 bases from J, with 9 bases in between. The CDR3 nucleotides are TGTGCCAGCAGCGTAGGGGACGGAGATCAGCCCCAGCATTTT. This encodes CASSVGDGDQPQHF. Filled out from reference TRBV9 and TRBJ1-5, the complete variable domain reads DSGVTQTPKHLITATGQRVTLRCSPRSGDLSVYWYQQSLDQGLQFLIQYYNGEERAKGNILERFSAQQFPDLHSELNLSSLELGDSALYFCASSVGDGDQPQHFGDGTRLSIL.

The chain recombines TRBV28 with TRBJ2-3; D possibly corresponds to TRBD2 (5 bases). The CDR3 consists of 11 residues. The V gene's germline CDR1 is MDHEN and CDR2 SYDVKM. Trimming shortened V by 7 bases and J by 5 bases, and 7 bases separated the two germline ends. The CDR3 here is CASKGGDTQYF. The DNA for the CDR3 is TGTGCCAGCAAAGGAGGAGATACGCAGTATTTT.

This clone came up once. The V call is TRBV7-2, the J call TRBJ2-5; the D gene is possibly TRBD2 (6 bases). CDR1 and CDR2 from the germline V gene are SGHTA and FQGNSA. The ends were cut back, 1 base at V and 5 bases at J, with 11 bases in the middle. CDR3 length equals 14 residues. The DNA for the CDR3 is TGTGCCAGCAGCTTAGACGGGGGAATGGAGACCCAGTACTTC. This encodes CASSLDGGMETQYF.

This clone came up once. V usage is TRBV10-1 and J usage is TRBJ2-2; no firm D call. The germline gives CDR1 WNHNN, CDR2 SYGVQD (reference sequence). V was clipped by 2 bases and J by 3 bases, with 7 bases between them. CDR3 length equals 14 residues. Written as DNA, the CDR3 is TGCGCCAGCAGTGAGAACAGCGACACCGGGGAGCTGTTTTTT. Translation: CASSENSDTGELFF.

The rearrangement joins TRBV4-1 to TRBJ1-4; TRBD1 is a possible D gene (6 bases). The CDR3 runs to 11 residues. Germline CDR1 reads MGHRA; CDR2 reads YSYEKL. With 4 bases removed from V and 15 bases from J, the gap between germline ends came to 12 bases. The CDR3 bases are TGCGCCAGCAGCCTGGACAGTCTTTTGTTTTTT. Its protein product is CASSLDSLLFF.

This clone was recorded a few times. The chain is built from TRBV29-1 and TRBJ1-5; no clear D. Germline CDR1 reads SQVTM; CDR2 reads ANQGSEA. Trimming left V 4 bases short and J 3 bases short, with 10 bases between. The CDR3 runs 13 residues. In DNA, the CDR3 is TGCAGCGTTGGGACGGCCTACAATCAGCCCCAGCATTTT. This translates into CSVGTAYNQPQHF.

The chain couples TRBV13 to TRBJ2-7; D is unresolved. V lost 4 bases and J 4 bases, leaving 11 bases between the germline ends. The CDR3 runs to 13 residues. Germline lookup yields CDR1 PRHDT and CDR2 FYEKMQ (reference sequence). CDR3 loop: CASSSGRAYEQYF. DNA of the CDR3: TGTGCCAGCAGCTCTGGGCGCGCTTACGAGCAGTACTTC.

The chain recombines TRBV6-4 with TRBJ2-3, with TRBD1 matching over 7 bases. This CDR3 region has 14 residues. From germline, CDR1 is MRHNA and CDR2 SNTAGT. After removal of 8 bases from V and 3 bases from J, the junction contained 8 bases not matched to a gene. CDR3: CASARDSGTDTQYF. CDR3 bases: TGTGCCAGCGCCCGGGACAGTGGGACAGATACGCAGTATTTT.

V and J are TRBV2 and TRBJ1-1; no reliable D call. Germline loops: CDR1 SNHLY, CDR2 FYNNEI. There are 13 residues in the CDR3. Trimming pared 3 bases from V and 2 bases from J, leaving 7 bases between. The CDR3 bases are TGTGCCAGCAGTGAGAACCCAAACACTGAAGCTTTCTTT. Its translation: CASSENPNTEAFF.

The V gene is TRBV28, the J gene TRBJ1-2; no reliable D call. V was cut by 3 bases and J by 4 bases, with 9 bases left in between. Germline CDR1 MDHEN, CDR2 SYDVKM. The CDR3 extends over 13 amino acids. CDR3 loop: CASSLVQTYGYTF. CDR3 nucleotides: TGTGCCAGCAGTTTGGTACAAACCTATGGCTACACCTTC.

This clone appeared once. The chain carries TRBV7-2 and TRBJ2-5; tentatively, D is TRBD2 (6 bases). Trimming left V 1 base short and J 2 bases short, with 17 bases between. The CDR3 totals 17 residues. The V gene's germline CDR1 is SGHTA and CDR2 FQGNSA. The CDR3, as DNA: TGTGCCAGCAGCTTAGTTCGGCCCGGACTACGGCAAGAGACCCAGTACTTC. Translating gives CASSLVRPGLRQETQYF.

The chain links TRBV19 to TRBJ2-3, with 9 bases lining up with TRBD2. The germline CDR1 and CDR2 sequences are LNHDA and SQIVND (reference sequence). J lost 2 bases, V lost 7 bases, and 7 bases had no gene match. This CDR3 is built from 15 residues. The CDR3 sequence: CASKGAGGLTDTQYF. CDR3 DNA sequence: TGTGCCAGTAAGGGAGCGGGGGGCCTCACAGATACGCAGTATTTT.

This rearrangement joins TRBV7-9 to TRBJ2-1; 10 bases match TRBD2. Germline assignment: CDR1 SEHNR and CDR2 FQNEAQ (reference sequence). With 1 base clipped from V and 5 bases from J, the junction kept 5 bases outside the gene matches. CDR3 length: 16 residues. The CDR3 DNA reads as TGTGCCAGCAGCTTAGACCTAGCGGGAGCAGACAATGAGCAGTTCTTC. It specifies CASSLDLAGADNEQFF.

This chain connects TRBV27 to TRBJ2-1; 7 nucleotides line up with TRBD1. V lost 4 bases to trimming and J lost 1 base; unmatched junction nucleotides: 7. Germline V gene data show CDR1 as MNHEY and CDR2 as SMNVEV (reference sequence). This CDR3 region has 16 residues. CDR3: CASSYLGTASYNEQFF. The CDR3 DNA sequence: TGTGCCAGCAGTTACCTCGGGACAGCGTCCTACAATGAGCAGTTCTTC.

The V call is TRBV27, the J call TRBJ2-6; D gene ambiguous. The germline V gene encodes CDR1 MNHEY and CDR2 SMNVEV (reference sequence). V dropped 2 bases and J dropped 0 bases, with 14 bases sitting between them. The CDR3 totals 18 residues. The CDR3 here is CASSLIGRPHSGANVLTF. In nucleotides, the CDR3 is TGTGCCAGCAGTTTAATTGGCAGGCCACACTCTGGGGCCAACGTCCTGACTTTC.

This clone was found a few times. The J gene is TRBJ1-1, the V gene TRBV11-2; D perhaps matches TRBD1 (5 bases). The CDR3 has 15 residues. Per germline, CDR1 SGHAT and CDR2 FQNNGV. V gave up 5 bases and J gave up 4 bases, with 17 bases separating them. This CDR3 reads CASSRPGVGGTEAFF. In DNA form, the CDR3 reads TGTGCCAGCAGCCGACCCGGTGTTGGGGGCACTGAAGCTTTCTTT.

This chain links TRBV4-3 with TRBJ1-4; 9 bases are shared with TRBD1. Trimming removed 0 bases from V and 8 bases from J; junction bases left unmatched: 10. The CDR3 length is 17 residues. Germline V gives CDR1 LGHNA, CDR2 YSLEER. The CDR3 region is CASSQDLLGQGREKLFF. Written as DNA, the CDR3 is TGCGCCAGCAGCCAAGACCTTCTGGGACAGGGAAGGGAAAAACTGTTTTTT.

The CDR3 loop is CASSIAGGILYEQFF. The DNA of the CDR3 is TGTGCCAGTAGTATCGCGGGAGGAATCCTCTATGAGCAGTTCTTC. The J gene is TRBJ2-1, the V gene TRBV19, with 8 bases aligning to TRBD2. After removal of 3 bases from V and 8 bases from J, the junction contained 9 bases not matched to a gene. This CDR3 contains 15 residues. Per the germline V gene, CDR1 is LNHDA and CDR2 is SQIVND (reference sequence).

The V gene is TRBV2, the J gene TRBJ1-4, with D perhaps TRBD1 (6 bases). CDR1 is SNHLY and CDR2 is FYNNEI in the germline V gene. The CDR3 length is 15 residues. V lost 4 bases to trimming and J lost 3 bases, with 12 bases between them. The CDR3: CASSVPTGPNEKLFF. CDR3 DNA sequence: TGTGCCAGCAGTGTCCCGACAGGACCTAATGAAAAACTGTTTTTT.

This clone was counted a single time. J is TRBJ2-1 and V is TRBV2; TRBD2 aligns across 11 bases. The CDR3 contains 13 residues. Germline CDR1 and CDR2: SNHLY and FYNNEI. V shed 10 bases, J shed 8 bases, and the junction held 7 bases outside the gene matches. CDR3: CANLAGGIDEQFF. CDR3 bases: TGTGCCAACCTAGCGGGGGGTATCGATGAGCAGTTCTTC.

V gene TRBV13 combines with J gene TRBJ2-2; D gene unclear. The germline gives CDR1 PRHDT, CDR2 FYEKMQ (reference sequence). The V end lost 1 base, the J end lost 5 bases, and 11 bases lay between the germline ends. The CDR3 consists of 15 residues. DNA of the CDR3: TGTGCCAGCAGCTTAGATAGGGCCCCAACCGGGGAGCTGTTTTTT. The encoded protein is CASSLDRAPTGELFF. The full variable domain, rest sourced from reference TRBV13 and TRBJ2-2, is AAGVIQSPRHLIKEKRETATLKCYPIPRHDTVYWYQQGPGQDPQFLISFYEKMQSDKGSIPDRFSAQQFSDYHSELNMSSLELGDSALYFCASSLDRAPTGELFFGEGSRLTVL.

V is TRBV29-1 and J is TRBJ2-7, with TRBD2 identical over 7 bases. CDR3 size: 14 residues. The ends lost 4 bases at V and 0 bases at J; junction bases unmatched: 6. Germline-derived CDR1 and CDR2 are SQVTM and ANQGSEA. For the CDR3, the DNA is TGCAGCGTTGTGGGCGGGGGATTCTCCTACGAGCAGTACTTC. Amino acids: CSVVGGGFSYEQYF.

The chain joins TRBV9 to TRBJ1-5, with TRBD1 as a possible D gene (6 bases). Germline V lookup: CDR1 SGDLS, CDR2 YYNGEE. V was cut by 0 bases and J by 4 bases, with 8 bases left in between. This CDR3 region has 14 residues. The CDR3 DNA sequence: TGTGCCAGCAGCGTAGGACAGGAAAATCAGCCCCAGCATTTT. Translated: CASSVGQENQPQHF. Filled out from reference TRBV9 and TRBJ1-5, the complete variable domain reads DSGVTQTPKHLITATGQRVTLRCSPRSGDLSVYWYQQSLDQGLQFLIQYYNGEERAKGNILERFSAQQFPDLHSELNLSSLELGDSALYFCASSVGQENQPQHFGDGTRLSIL.

The V call is TRBV5-1, the J call TRBJ2-5; tentatively, D is TRBD1 (6 bases). Trimming took 0 bases from V and 4 from J, leaving 10 bases between them. The germline CDR1 and CDR2 sequences are SGHRS and YFSETQ. This CDR3 region has 14 residues. In DNA form, the CDR3 reads TGCGCCAGCAGCTTGGACAGGGTTCGAGAGACCCAGTACTTC. Its protein is CASSLDRVRETQYF. Full variable domain (rest looked up from reference TRBV5-1 and TRBJ2-5): KAGVTQTPRYLIKTRGQQVTLSCSPISGHRSVSWYQQTPGQGLQFLFEYFSETQRNKGNFPGRFSGRQFSNSRSEMNVSTLELGDSALYLCASSLDRVRETQYFGPGTRLLVL.

This chain joins TRBV11-2 and TRBJ2-1, with 10 nucleotides matching TRBD1. Germline CDR1 SGHAT, CDR2 FQNNGV. Trimming removed 5 bases from V and 7 bases from J; junction bases left unmatched: 11. CDR3 length equals 16 residues. This CDR3 is CASSRRPGQGINEQFF. As DNA, the CDR3 is TGTGCCAGCAGCCGACGACCGGGACAGGGGATTAATGAGCAGTTCTTC.

The rearrangement links TRBV6-1 to TRBJ2-5, with unresolved D. With 2 bases removed from V and 0 bases from J, the gap between germline ends came to 16 bases. CDR1 and CDR2 from the germline V gene are MNHNS and SASEGT. This CDR3 contains 17 residues. The DNA for the CDR3 is TGTGCCAGCAGTGAAATGGGCCAGGTACTGTACCAAGAGACCCAGTACTTC. Its protein is CASSEMGQVLYQETQYF.